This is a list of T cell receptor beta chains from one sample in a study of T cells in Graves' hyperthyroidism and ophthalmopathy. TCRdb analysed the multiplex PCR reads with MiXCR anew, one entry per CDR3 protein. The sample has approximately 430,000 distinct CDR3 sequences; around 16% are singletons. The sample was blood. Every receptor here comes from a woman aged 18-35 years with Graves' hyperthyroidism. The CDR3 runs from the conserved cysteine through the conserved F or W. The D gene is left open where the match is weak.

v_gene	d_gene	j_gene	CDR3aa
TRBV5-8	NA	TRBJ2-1	CASSFVGGINNEQFF
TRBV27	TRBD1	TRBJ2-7	CASSPQGAREQYF
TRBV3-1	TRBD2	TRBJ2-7	CASSQGTSGAYEQYF
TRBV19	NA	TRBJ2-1	CASSVVPGHEQFF
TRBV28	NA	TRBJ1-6	CASQGRVHSPLHF
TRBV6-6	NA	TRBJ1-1	CASSYGYSDLNTEAFF
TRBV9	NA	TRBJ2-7	CASSVGSTSYEQYF
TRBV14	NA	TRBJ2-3	CASLGTNTDTQYF
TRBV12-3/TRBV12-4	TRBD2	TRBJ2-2	CASLIGLADTGELFF
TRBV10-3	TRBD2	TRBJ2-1	CAISEGLAGSYEQFF
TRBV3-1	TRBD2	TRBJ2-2	CASTRLAGGAGELFF
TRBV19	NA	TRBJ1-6	CASSKIPGTFHLHF
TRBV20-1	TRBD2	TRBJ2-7	CSARDFSGPSYEQYF
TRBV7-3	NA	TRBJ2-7	CASSLTGTQSYEQYF
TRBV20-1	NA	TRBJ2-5	CSAPGGAYETQYF
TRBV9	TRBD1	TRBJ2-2	CASSPRGTVSAGGELFF
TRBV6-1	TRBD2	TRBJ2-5	CATGRSRETQYF
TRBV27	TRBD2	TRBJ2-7	CASRRGTSGGSYEQYF
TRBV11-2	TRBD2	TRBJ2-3	CASSTAAGPDTQYF
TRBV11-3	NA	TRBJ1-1	CASSLDAQGLNTEAFF
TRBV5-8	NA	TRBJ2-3	CASSLGYTDTQYF